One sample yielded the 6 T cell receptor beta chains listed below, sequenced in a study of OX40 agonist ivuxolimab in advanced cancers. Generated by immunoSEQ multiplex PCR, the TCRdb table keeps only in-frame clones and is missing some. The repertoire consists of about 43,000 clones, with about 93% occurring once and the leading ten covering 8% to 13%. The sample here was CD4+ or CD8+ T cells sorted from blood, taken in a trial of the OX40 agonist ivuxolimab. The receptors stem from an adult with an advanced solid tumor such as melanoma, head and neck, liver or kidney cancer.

In DNA, the CDR3 is TGTGCCAGCAGTGAGGGGGGTAACCCCTACGAGCAGTACTTC. Its translation is CASSEGGNPYEQYF. The chain uses TRBV2 and TRBJ2-7; D possibly corresponds to TRBD2 (6 bases). The CDR3 runs to 14 residues. Germline V lookup: CDR1 SNHLY, CDR2 FYNNEI. Trimming removed 3 bases at V and 2 bases at J, with 11 bases between.

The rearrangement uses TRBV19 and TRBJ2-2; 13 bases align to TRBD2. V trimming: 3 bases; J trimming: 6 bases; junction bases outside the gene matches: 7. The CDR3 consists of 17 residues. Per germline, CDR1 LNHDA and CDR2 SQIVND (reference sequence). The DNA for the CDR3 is TGTGCCAGTAGTATGGGAGGACTAGCGGGAGCGGCCGGGGAGCTGTTTTTT. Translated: CASSMGGLAGAAGELFF.

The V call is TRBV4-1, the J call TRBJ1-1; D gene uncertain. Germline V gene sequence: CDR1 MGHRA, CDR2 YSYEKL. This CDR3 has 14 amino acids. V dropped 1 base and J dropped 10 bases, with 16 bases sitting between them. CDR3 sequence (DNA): TGCGCCAGCAGCCAAGCTAAGTCGTTAGTAGTAGCTTTCTTT. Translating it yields CASSQAKSLVVAFF.

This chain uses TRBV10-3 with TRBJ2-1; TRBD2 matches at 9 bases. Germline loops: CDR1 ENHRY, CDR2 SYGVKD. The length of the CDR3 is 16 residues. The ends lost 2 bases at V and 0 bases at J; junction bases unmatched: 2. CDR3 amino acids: CAISEVAGVSYNEQFF. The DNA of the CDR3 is TGTGCCATCAGTGAGGTAGCGGGAGTCTCCTACAATGAGCAGTTCTTC.

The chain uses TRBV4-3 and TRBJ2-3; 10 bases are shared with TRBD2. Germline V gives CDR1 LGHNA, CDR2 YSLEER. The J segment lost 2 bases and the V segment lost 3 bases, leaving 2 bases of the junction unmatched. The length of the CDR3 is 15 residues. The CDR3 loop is CASSQTSGLTDTQYF. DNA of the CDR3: TGCGCCAGCAGCCAGACTAGCGGGCTCACAGATACGCAGTATTTT.

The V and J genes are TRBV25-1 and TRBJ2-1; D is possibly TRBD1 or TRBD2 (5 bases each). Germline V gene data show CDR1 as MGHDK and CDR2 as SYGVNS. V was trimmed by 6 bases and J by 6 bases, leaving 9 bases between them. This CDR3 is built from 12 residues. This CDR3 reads CASRGERNEQFF. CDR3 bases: TGTGCCAGCAGGGGGGAACGCAATGAGCAGTTCTTC.